One sample yielded the 21 T cell receptor beta chains listed below, sequenced in a study of early T cells in non-severe SARS-CoV-2 infection. TCRdb itself ran the 5' RACE reads through MiXCR, one entry per CDR3 protein. The sample lists about 71,000 distinct CDR3 sequences; around an eighth were seen once. The input for sequencing was whole blood, taken at baseline. These receptors all come from an adult who was a healthcare worker with PCR-confirmed SARS-CoV-2 infection or an uninfected control (not recorded which).

In this sample, this clonotype turned up once. The chain links TRBV4-3 to TRBJ2-3; the D gene is possibly TRBD1 (8 bases). Germline CDR1 reads LGHNA; CDR2 reads YSLEER. The CDR3 is 16 residues long. Trimming left V 3 bases short and J 3 bases short, with 16 bases between. CDR3 sequence (DNA): TGCGCCAGCAGCCATTCGACAGGGGAGGGTACAGATACGCAGTATTTT. Translation: CASSHSTGEGTDTQYF.

This clonotype was counted many times. The CDR3 DNA sequence: TGTGCCAGCAGCCAGACAGGATCACAAATCAGTGAAGCTTTCTTT. Amino acid sequence: CASSQTGSQISEAFF. V and J are TRBV3-1 and TRBJ1-1; TRBD1 might be the D (6 bases). CDR1 is LGHDT, CDR2 YNNKEL, per germline (reference sequence). The V end was cut by 3 bases, the J end by 7 bases, with 18 bases between. This CDR3 spans 15 amino acids. Full variable domain (outside the CDR3, taken from reference TRBV3-1 and TRBJ1-1): DTAVSQTPKYLVTQMGNDKSIKCEQNLGHDTMYWYKQDSKKFLKIMFSYNNKELIINETVPNRFSPKSPDKAHLNLHINSLELGDSAVYFCASSQTGSQISEAFFGQGTRLTVV.

This clonotype was detected ten times or more. The chain links TRBV7-6 to TRBJ1-1; D unclear. V lost 5 bases and J lost 8, with 18 bases in between. Germline V gene lookup returns CDR1 SGHVS and CDR2 FNYEAQ. The CDR3 is made up of 14 amino acids. The CDR3 nucleotides are TGTGCCAGCAGCCCCCAAGACGGCCCCGGGGAAGCTTTCTTT. This sequence encodes CASSPQDGPGEAFF.

This clonotype was seen ten or more times. This chain connects TRBV12-3 or TRBV12-4 to TRBJ1-1, with D unresolved. V lost 3 bases, J lost 4 bases, and 6 bases lay in between. CDR3 length: 12 amino acids. CDR3 in DNA: TGTGCCAGCAGTTTTAGAGGCACTGAAGCTTTCTTT. This gives the protein CASSFRGTEAFF.

The CDR3 coding sequence is TGCAGTGCTAGAGGGGGGCAACAGGGGACTTCACCCCTCCACTTT. This sequence encodes CSARGGQQGTSPLHF. This chain uses TRBV20-1 with TRBJ1-6; 7 bases line up with TRBD1. This CDR3 spans 15 amino acids. V lost 1 base and J lost 9; bases outside the gene matches: 9. Looked up from germline, CDR1 is DFQATT and CDR2 is SNEGSKA (reference sequence).

The gene calls are TRBV4-3 and TRBJ2-1; D is uncertain. Germline CDR1 reads LGHNA; CDR2 reads YSLEER. V dropped 2 bases and J dropped 7 bases, with 12 bases sitting between them. The CDR3 extends over 14 amino acids. The CDR3 DNA is TGCGCCAGCAGCCAACAAGGGATGGGAAATGAGCAGTTCTTC. Translated, it gives CASSQQGMGNEQFF.

Ten or more counts support this clonotype. V usage is TRBV20-1 and J usage is TRBJ1-2; D perhaps matches TRBD1 (5 bases). Germline V gene sequence: CDR1 DFQATT, CDR2 SNEGSKA (reference sequence). V lost 1 base, J lost 5 bases, and 14 bases lay in between. The CDR3 contains 14 residues. The CDR3 nucleotides read TGCAGTGCTAGAGGGGCAGGGTCAGAATATGGCTACACCTTC. Translated, it gives CSARGAGSEYGYTF.

The chain has TRBV5-6 and TRBJ1-6; D is possibly TRBD1 (5 bases). Trimming pared 7 bases from V and 9 bases from J, leaving 17 bases between. Germline values: CDR1 SGHDT, CDR2 YYEEEE. CDR3 length: 14 amino acids. The CDR3 DNA reads TGTGCCAGCGGGGTAGGGACGGACCTTTCACCCCTCCACTTT. Amino acid sequence: CASGVGTDLSPLHF.

The chain combines TRBV20-1 with TRBJ1-5; D is perhaps TRBD1 (6 bases). Germline values: CDR1 DFQATT, CDR2 SNEGSKA (reference sequence). The CDR3 consists of 15 residues. The germline V and J ends were trimmed by 3 bases and 1 base, with 13 bases remaining between them. CDR3 protein: CSASTLDRSNQPQHF. The DNA for the CDR3 is TGCAGTGCTAGTACTTTAGACAGGAGCAATCAGCCCCAGCATTTT.

In this sample, this clonotype turned up many times. V is TRBV2 and J is TRBJ2-3; 8 nucleotides match TRBD2. Germline loops: CDR1 SNHLY, CDR2 FYNNEI. Trimming at V came to 1 base and at J to 4 bases, leaving 4 bases not matched to a gene. This CDR3 comprises 15 residues. CDR3 nucleotides: TGTGCCAGCAGTGAAGGGCGGGGGGCTGCAGATACGCAGTATTTT. Its translation: CASSEGRGAADTQYF.

A few counts support this clonotype. The gene calls are TRBV11-2 and TRBJ2-1; D remains unclear. The V gene lost 5 bases and the J gene lost 0 bases, with 11 bases spanning the gap. This CDR3 contains 15 residues. Per germline, CDR1 SGHAT and CDR2 FQNNGV. The CDR3 bases are TGTGCCAGCAGCCCTATTAAGAGCTCCTACAATGAGCAGTTCTTC. Amino acid sequence: CASSPIKSSYNEQFF.

There are a few counts of this clonotype. This chain uses TRBV29-1 with TRBJ2-3; TRBD1 might be the D (6 bases). Looked up from germline, CDR1 is SQVTM and CDR2 is ANQGSEA. The CDR3 covers 13 residues. V was shortened by 7 bases and J by 3 bases, with 14 bases between the two germline ends. DNA of the CDR3: TGCAGCGCCCCTCGGCAGGGGACAGATACGCAGTATTTT. It codes for CSAPRQGTDTQYF.

In this sample, this clonotype turned up many times. V usage is TRBV20-1 and J usage is TRBJ1-5; D not resolved. Between the trimmed V and J ends, which lost 0 bases and 4 bases, there was a span of 16 bases. The CDR3 spans 16 residues. CDR1 and CDR2 (germline): DFQATT, SNEGSKA (reference sequence). The CDR3 DNA sequence: TGCAGTGCTAGAGATCGTCTTCAGGTCATGAATCAGCCCCAGCATTTT. It specifies CSARDRLQVMNQPQHF.

This clonotype was detected a few times. The rearrangement joins TRBV11-2 to TRBJ1-2; D perhaps matches TRBD1 (6 bases). Between the trimmed V and J ends, which lost 3 bases and 4 bases, there was a span of 15 bases. CDR3 length: 15 amino acids. CDR1 and CDR2 from the germline V gene are SGHAT and FQNNGV. CDR3 sequence: CASSFPLQGTYGYTF. The CDR3, as DNA: TGTGCCAGCAGCTTTCCCCTACAGGGAACCTATGGCTACACCTTC.

This clonotype came up a few times. The V and J genes are TRBV7-8 and TRBJ2-3; D remains unclear. CDR1 and CDR2 from the germline V gene are SGHVS and FQNEAQ. Trimming cost V 1 base and J 2 bases, with 10 bases left between them. The CDR3 has 15 amino acids. This chain's CDR3 is CASSLVIPPTDTQYF. CDR3 nucleotides: TGTGCCAGCAGCTTAGTCATCCCCCCCACAGATACGCAGTATTTT.

The chain recombines TRBV5-6 with TRBJ1-5; D uncertain. This CDR3 has 15 residues. The germline V gene has CDR1 SGHDT and CDR2 YYEEEE. V lost 2 bases and J lost 1, with 10 bases in between. CDR3 coding DNA: TGTGCCAGCAGCTTCTCGGCGCGGAGCAATCAGCCCCAGCATTTT. Translated: CASSFSARSNQPQHF.

This chain uses TRBV20-1 with TRBJ1-2; D remains ambiguous. Germline CDR1 reads DFQATT; CDR2 reads SNEGSKA (reference sequence). The CDR3 has 12 residues. Trimming left V 3 bases short and J 0 bases short, with 5 bases between. The CDR3 is CSARDANYGYTF. CDR3 coding DNA: TGCAGTGCTAGGGATGCTAACTATGGCTACACCTTC.

This clonotype was recorded at least ten times. The chain carries TRBV6-5 and TRBJ2-1; 11 bases are a match to TRBD2. Trimming took 5 bases from V and 2 from J; bases not matched to a gene: 2. The germline V gene encodes CDR1 MNHEY and CDR2 SVGAGI. CDR3 size: 15 residues. The CDR3 bases are TGTGCCAGCAGTCTTAGCGGGGGGGCCTACAATGAGCAGTTCTTC. This sequence encodes CASSLSGGAYNEQFF.

J is TRBJ2-2 and V is TRBV7-2, with D perhaps matching TRBD1 (6 bases). The germline V gene encodes CDR1 SGHTA and CDR2 FQGNSA. The CDR3 covers 15 residues. Trimming pared 5 bases from V and 7 bases from J, leaving 17 bases between. CDR3 coding DNA: TGTGCCAGCAGCCCAAGGAGGACAGTCGTCGGGGAGCTGTTTTTT. It encodes CASSPRRTVVGELFF.

The chain employs TRBV12-3 or TRBV12-4 and TRBJ1-5, with a possible D match to TRBD1 (5 bases). This CDR3 has 13 residues. V lost 3 bases and J 8 bases, leaving 11 bases between the germline ends. The CDR3 here is CASSLLGREPQHF. DNA of the CDR3: TGTGCCAGCAGTTTGTTGGGGCGGGAGCCCCAGCATTTT.

The V gene is TRBV28, the J gene TRBJ2-3; D may match TRBD1 or TRBD2 (6 bases each). The length of the CDR3 is 16 residues. Trimming removed 7 bases at V and 1 base at J, with 18 bases between. Per germline, CDR1 MDHEN and CDR2 SYDVKM. This chain's CDR3 is CASTTSSRGGTDTQYF. The DNA for the CDR3 is TGTGCCAGCACAACTTCGTCTAGGGGGGGCACAGATACGCAGTATTTT.